This entry lists 5 T cell receptor beta chains sequenced from one sample in a study of blood T cell repertoires in COVID-19. Sequencing was performed with immunoSEQ multiplex PCR; in TCRdb, only in-frame clones are kept and a portion is missing. The sample lists around 190,000 clones; over 75% were seen once. Sequencing was carried out using peripheral blood. The origin of the receptors is a man aged 50 to 59 with COVID-19, enrolled during active disease.

The rearrangement uses TRBV10-3 and TRBJ2-1; the match to TRBD1 covers 7 bases. The trim removed 2 bases at V and 8 bases at J, leaving 6 bases unmatched. The germline V gene encodes CDR1 ENHRY and CDR2 SYGVKD. The CDR3 loop spans 14 amino acids. In DNA form, the CDR3 reads TGTGCCATCAGTGAGGGGCAGGGGGTCGATGAGCAGTTCTTC. It translates to CAISEGQGVDEQFF.

V is TRBV10-1 and J is TRBJ2-5, with TRBD2 matching over 7 bases. This CDR3 is 14 amino acids long. The J segment lost 5 bases and the V segment lost 0 bases, leaving 3 bases of the junction unmatched. CDR1 and CDR2 from the germline V gene are WNHNN and SYGVQD (reference sequence). CDR3 bases: TGCGCCAGCAGTGAGTCCGGCGGGAGCGAGACCCAGTACTTC. Amino acids: CASSESGGSETQYF.

This rearrangement joins TRBV5-1 to TRBJ2-5; 9 bases are shared with TRBD1. The CDR3 extends over 14 amino acids. Trimming took 4 bases from V and 4 from J; bases not matched to a gene: 5. Looked up from germline, CDR1 is SGHRS and CDR2 is YFSETQ. CDR3 sequence: CASSKTGGRETQYF. CDR3 DNA sequence: TGCGCCAGCAGCAAGACAGGGGGACGAGAGACCCAGTACTTC.

V usage is TRBV5-6 and J usage is TRBJ2-7; TRBD1 might be the D (6 bases). The CDR3 contains 13 residues. The V end was cut by 3 bases, the J end by 7 bases, with 14 bases between. Germline CDR1 SGHDT, CDR2 YYEEEE. The CDR3 spells CASSSTGLWEQYF. The CDR3 DNA reads as TGTGCCAGCAGCTCCACAGGGTTGTGGGAGCAGTACTTC.

In its sample, this clone was seen once. The chain carries TRBV15 and TRBJ2-1; tentative D call: TRBD2 (6 bases). Germline loops: CDR1 LNHNV, CDR2 YYDKDF (reference sequence). This CDR3 has 15 residues. V lost 5 bases to trimming and J lost 6 bases, with 17 bases between them. CDR3 DNA: TGTGCCACCAGCCCTACGACTAGGACCAGCAATGAGCAGTTCTTC. It encodes CATSPTTRTSNEQFF. Combining the CDR3 with reference TRBV15 and TRBJ2-1 gives the whole variable domain DAMVIQNPRYQVTQFGKPVTLSCSQTLNHNVMYWYQQKSSQAPKLLFHYYDKDFNNEADTPDNFQSRRPNTSFCFLDIRSPGLGDTAMYLCATSPTTRTSNEQFFGPGTRLTVL.